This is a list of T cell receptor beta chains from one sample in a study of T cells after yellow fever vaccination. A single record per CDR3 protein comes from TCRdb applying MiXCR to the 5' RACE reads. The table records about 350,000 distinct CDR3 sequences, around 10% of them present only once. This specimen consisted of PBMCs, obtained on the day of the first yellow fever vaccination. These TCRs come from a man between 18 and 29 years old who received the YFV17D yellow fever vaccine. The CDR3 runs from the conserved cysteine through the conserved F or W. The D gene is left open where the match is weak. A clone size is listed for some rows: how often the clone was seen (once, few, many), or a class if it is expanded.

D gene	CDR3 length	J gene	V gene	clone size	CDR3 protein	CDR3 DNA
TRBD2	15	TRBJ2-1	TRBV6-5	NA	CASSYGTRGSDEQFF	TGTGCCAGCAGTTACGGGACTAGAGGTTCGGATGAGCAGTTCTTC
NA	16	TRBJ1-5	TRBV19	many	CASRTSQRGSNQPQHF	TGTGCCAGTAGGACCTCACAAAGGGGCAGCAATCAGCCCCAGCATTTT
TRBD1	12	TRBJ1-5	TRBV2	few	CASKTGGQPQHF	TGTGCCAGCAAGACAGGGGGTCAGCCCCAGCATTTT
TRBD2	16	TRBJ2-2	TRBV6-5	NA	CASSYESGGYTGELFF	TGTGCCAGCAGTTACGAGTCCGGGGGGTACACCGGGGAGCTGTTTTTT
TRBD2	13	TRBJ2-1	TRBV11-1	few	CASSLRAGNEQFF	TGTGCCAGCAGCTTAAGAGCGGGGAATGAGCAGTTCTTC
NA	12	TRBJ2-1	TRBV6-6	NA	CASSYLRDEQFF	TGTGCCAGCAGTTACCTAAGGGATGAGCAGTTCTTC
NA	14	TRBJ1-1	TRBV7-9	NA	CASSQREGSTEAFF	TGTGCCAGCAGCCAAAGGGAGGGGAGCACTGAAGCTTTCTTT
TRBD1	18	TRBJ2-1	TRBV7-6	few	CASSLLIQGQGSYNEQFF	TGTGCCAGCAGCCTCCTAATCCAGGGACAGGGGTCCTACAATGAGCAGTTCTTC
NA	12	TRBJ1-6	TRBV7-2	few	CASSLEAPPLHF	TGTGCCAGCAGCTTAGAAGCCCCACCCCTCCACTTT
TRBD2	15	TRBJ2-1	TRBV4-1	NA	CASSRLAGPNNEQFF	TGCGCCAGCAGCCGACTAGCGGGGCCTAACAATGAGCAGTTCTTC
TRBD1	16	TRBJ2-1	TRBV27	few	CASSLIGQGAYNEQFF	TGTGCCAGCAGTTTAATCGGACAGGGGGCCTACAATGAGCAGTTCTTC
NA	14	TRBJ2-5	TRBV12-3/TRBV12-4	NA	CASSFGGGKETQYF	TGTGCCAGCAGTTTCGGGGGAGGAAAAGAGACCCAGTACTTC
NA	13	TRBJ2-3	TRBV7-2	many	CASRTARGGTQYF	TGTGCCAGCAGGACGGCCCGTGGAGGCACGCAGTATTTT
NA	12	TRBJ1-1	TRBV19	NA	CASSRDGTEAFF	TGTGCCAGTAGCCGGGACGGCACTGAAGCTTTCTTT
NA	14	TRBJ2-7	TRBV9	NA	CASSVGGRGYEQYF	TGTGCCAGCAGCGTAGGAGGCAGGGGCTACGAGCAGTACTTC
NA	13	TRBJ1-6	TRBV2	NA	CASKVLVDSPLHF	TGTGCCAGCAAGGTGTTGGTCGATTCACCCCTCCACTTT
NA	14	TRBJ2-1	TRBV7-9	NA	CASGEPSRSNEQFF	TGTGCCAGCGGCGAGCCGAGCCGAAGCAATGAGCAGTTCTTC
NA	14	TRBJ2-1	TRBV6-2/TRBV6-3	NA	CASTNGGSYNEQFF	TGTGCCAGCACCAACGGGGGCTCCTACAATGAGCAGTTCTTC
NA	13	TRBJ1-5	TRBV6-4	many	CASSEGSNQPQHF	TGTGCCAGCAGCGAGGGTAGCAATCAGCCCCAGCATTTT
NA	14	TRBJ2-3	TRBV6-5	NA	CASSYGGSRDTKYF	TGTGCCAGCAGTTACGGGGGGTCCAGAGATACGAAGTATTTT
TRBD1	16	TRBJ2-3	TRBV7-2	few	CASSSGTGLSTDTQYF	TGTGCCAGCAGCTCCGGGACAGGATTGAGCACAGATACGCAGTATTTT
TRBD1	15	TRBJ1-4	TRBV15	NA	CATSRDPDRAGKLFF	TGTGCCACCAGCAGAGACCCGGACAGGGCGGGAAAACTGTTTTTT
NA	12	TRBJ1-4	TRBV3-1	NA	CASNSAGEKLFF	TGTGCCAGCAACTCGGCAGGGGAAAAACTGTTTTTT
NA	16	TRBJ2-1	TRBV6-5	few	CASSLPGTGSYNEQFF	TGTGCCAGCAGTCTACCCGGGACTGGCTCCTACAATGAGCAGTTCTTC
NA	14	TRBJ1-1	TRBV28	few	CASSLLRQTAEAFF	TGTGCCAGCAGTTTATTACGACAGACCGCTGAAGCTTTCTTT
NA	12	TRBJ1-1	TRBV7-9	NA	CAIERGNTEAFF	TGTGCCATCGAGCGGGGGAACACTGAAGCTTTCTTT
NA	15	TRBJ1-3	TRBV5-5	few	CASRRDGTTGNTIYF	TGTGCCAGCAGGAGGGACGGAACGACTGGAAACACCATATATTTT
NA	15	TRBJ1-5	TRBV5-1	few	CASRPGQLSNQPQHF	TGCGCCAGCCGACCCGGACAGCTTAGCAATCAGCCCCAGCATTTT
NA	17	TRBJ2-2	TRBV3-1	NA	CASSPLPGRVNTGELFF	TGTGCCAGCAGCCCCCTCCCTGGTCGGGTTAACACCGGGGAGCTGTTTTTT
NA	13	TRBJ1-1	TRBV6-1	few	CASSEFVRTEAFF	TGTGCCAGCAGTGAATTTGTGAGAACTGAAGCTTTCTTT
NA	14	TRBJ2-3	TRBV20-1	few	CSAPRQASVDTQYF	TGCAGTGCACCTCGACAGGCCTCCGTGGATACGCAGTATTTT
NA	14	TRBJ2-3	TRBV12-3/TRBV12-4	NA	CASTRDLVTDTQYF	TGTGCCAGCACCAGGGACCTAGTCACAGATACGCAGTATTTT
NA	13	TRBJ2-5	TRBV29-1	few	CSVHKGLGETQYF	TGCAGCGTGCATAAGGGTCTGGGAGAGACCCAGTACTTC
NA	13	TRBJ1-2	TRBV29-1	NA	CSVVGQGLYGYTF	TGCAGCGTTGTGGGGCAGGGACTCTATGGCTACACCTTC
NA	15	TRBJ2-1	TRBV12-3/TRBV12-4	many	CASSLETEVYNEQFF	TGTGCCAGCAGCCTCGAAACCGAAGTATACAATGAGCAGTTCTTC
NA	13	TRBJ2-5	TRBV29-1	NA	CSVVPAGQETLYF	TGCAGCGTTGTTCCGGCAGGGCAAGAGACCCTGTACTTC
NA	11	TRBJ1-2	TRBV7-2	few	CASSSNFGYTF	TGTGCCAGCAGCTCAAACTTCGGCTACACCTTC
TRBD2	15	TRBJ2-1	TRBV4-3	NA	CASSQVWGGGNEQFF	TGCGCCAGCAGCCAAGTGTGGGGCGGGGGCAATGAGCAGTTCTTC
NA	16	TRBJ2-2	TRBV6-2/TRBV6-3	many	CASRPQAPVGTGELFF	TGTGCCAGCAGACCCCAGGCACCTGTGGGCACCGGGGAGCTGTTTTTT
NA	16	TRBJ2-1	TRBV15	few	CATSRDTASSYNEQFF	TGTGCCACCAGCAGAGATACGGCAAGCTCCTACAATGAGCAGTTCTTC
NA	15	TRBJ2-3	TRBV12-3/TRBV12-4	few	CASRAWTASTDTQYF	TGTGCCAGCAGGGCCTGGACAGCAAGCACAGATACGCAGTATTTT
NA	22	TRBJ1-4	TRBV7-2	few	CASSYGRLRGASTNATNEKLFF	TGTGCCAGCAGCTACGGACGTCTGCGGGGCGCCTCGACGAATGCAACTAATGAAAAACTGTTTTTT
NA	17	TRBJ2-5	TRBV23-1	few	CASSPKKGLTYQETQYF	TGCGCCAGCAGTCCCAAGAAGGGGTTAACGTACCAAGAGACCCAGTACTTC
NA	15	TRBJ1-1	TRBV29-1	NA	CSVGSRMGGNTEAFF	TGCAGCGTTGGTAGCAGGATGGGGGGGAACACTGAAGCTTTCTTT
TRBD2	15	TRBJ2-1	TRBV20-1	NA	CSASPGLAHYNEQFF	TGCAGTGCTAGTCCGGGACTAGCGCACTACAATGAGCAGTTCTTC
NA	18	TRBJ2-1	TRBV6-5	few	CASSSRRLGQGTGNEQFF	TGTGCCAGCAGTTCCCGTCGACTAGGGCAGGGAACGGGAAATGAGCAGTTCTTC
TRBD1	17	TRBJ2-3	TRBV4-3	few	CASSQAHNRGRGDTQYF	TGCGCCAGCAGCCAAGCACATAACAGGGGGCGCGGAGATACGCAGTATTTT
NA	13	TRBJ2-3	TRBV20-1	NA	CSARPIALDTQYF	TGCAGTGCTAGACCTATTGCCTTGGATACGCAGTATTTT
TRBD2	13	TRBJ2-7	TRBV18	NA	CASRTSYMYEQYF	TGTGCCAGCAGGACTAGTTATATGTACGAGCAGTACTTC
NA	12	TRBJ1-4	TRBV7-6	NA	CASSPWTGKLFF	TGTGCCAGCAGCCCCTGGACTGGAAAACTGTTTTTT
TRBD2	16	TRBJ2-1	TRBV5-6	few	CASSFPGLAVYNEQFF	TGTGCCAGCAGCTTCCCCGGACTAGCGGTCTACAATGAGCAGTTCTTC
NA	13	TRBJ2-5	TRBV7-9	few	CASSKSFRETQYF	TGTGCCAGCAGCAAGAGTTTCCGGGAGACCCAGTACTTC